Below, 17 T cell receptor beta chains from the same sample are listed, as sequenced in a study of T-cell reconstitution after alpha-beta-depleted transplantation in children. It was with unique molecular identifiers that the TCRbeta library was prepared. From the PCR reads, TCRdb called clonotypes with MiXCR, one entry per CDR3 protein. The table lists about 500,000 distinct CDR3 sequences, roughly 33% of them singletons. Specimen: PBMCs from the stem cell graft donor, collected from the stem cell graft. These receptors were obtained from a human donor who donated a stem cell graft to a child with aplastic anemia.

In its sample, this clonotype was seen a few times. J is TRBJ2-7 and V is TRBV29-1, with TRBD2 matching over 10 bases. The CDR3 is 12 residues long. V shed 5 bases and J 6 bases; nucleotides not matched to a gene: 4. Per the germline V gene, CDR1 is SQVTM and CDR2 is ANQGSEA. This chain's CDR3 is CSVRTSGVEQYF. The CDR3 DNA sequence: TGCAGCGTTCGGACTAGCGGAGTCGAGCAGTACTTC.

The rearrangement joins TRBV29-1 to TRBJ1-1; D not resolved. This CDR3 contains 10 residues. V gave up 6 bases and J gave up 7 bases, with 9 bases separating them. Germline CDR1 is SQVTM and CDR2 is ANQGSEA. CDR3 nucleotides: TGCAGCGTCTACGAGGGTGAAGCTTTCTTT. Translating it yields CSVYEGEAFF. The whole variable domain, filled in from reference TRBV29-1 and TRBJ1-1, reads SAVISQKPSRDICQRGTSLTIQCQVDSQVTMMFWYRQQPGQSLTLIATANQGSEATYESGFVIDKFPISRPNLTFSTLTVSNMSPEDSSIYLCSVYEGEAFFGQGTRLTVV.

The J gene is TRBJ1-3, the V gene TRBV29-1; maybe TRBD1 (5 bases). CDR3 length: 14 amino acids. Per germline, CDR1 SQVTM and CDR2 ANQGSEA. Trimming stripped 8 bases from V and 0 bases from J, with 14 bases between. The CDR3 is CSIETGVSGNTIYF. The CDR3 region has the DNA TGCAGCATAGAGACGGGGGTCTCTGGAAACACCATATATTTT.

CDR3: CASSAHPRTVPNASGNTIYF. The CDR3 nucleotides read TGTGCCAGCAGCGCGCACCCGCGGACAGTCCCGAATGCCTCTGGAAACACCATATATTTT. The chain is built from TRBV9 and TRBJ1-3; perhaps TRBD1 as D (6 bases). This CDR3 spans 20 amino acids. Trimming removed 3 bases at V and 0 bases at J, with 25 bases between. Germline CDR1 and CDR2: SGDLS and YYNGEE.

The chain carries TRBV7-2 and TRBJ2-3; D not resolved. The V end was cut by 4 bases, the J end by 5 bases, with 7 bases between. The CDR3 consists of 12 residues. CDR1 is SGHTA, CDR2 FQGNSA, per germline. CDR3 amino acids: CASSSYGDTQYF. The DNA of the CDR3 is TGTGCCAGCAGCTCTTACGGAGATACGCAGTATTTT.

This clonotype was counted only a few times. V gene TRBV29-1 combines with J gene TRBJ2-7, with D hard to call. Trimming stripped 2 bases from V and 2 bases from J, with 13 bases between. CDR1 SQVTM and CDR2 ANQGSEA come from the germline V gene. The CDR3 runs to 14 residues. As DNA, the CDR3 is TGCAGCGTTGAAACGACGGCAGAAGCCTACGAGCAGTACTTC. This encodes CSVETTAEAYEQYF.

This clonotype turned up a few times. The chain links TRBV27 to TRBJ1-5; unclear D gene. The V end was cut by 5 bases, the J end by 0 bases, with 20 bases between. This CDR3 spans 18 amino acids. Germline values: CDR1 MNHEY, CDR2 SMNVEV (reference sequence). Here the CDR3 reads CASSRIDTLGGSNQPQHF. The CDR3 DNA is TGTGCCAGCAGTCGAATCGACACATTAGGAGGTAGCAATCAGCCCCAGCATTTT.

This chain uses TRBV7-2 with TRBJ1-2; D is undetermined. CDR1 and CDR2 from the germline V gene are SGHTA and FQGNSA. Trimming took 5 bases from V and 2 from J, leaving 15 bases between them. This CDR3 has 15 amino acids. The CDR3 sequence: CASSPELPLNYGYTF. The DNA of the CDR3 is TGTGCCAGCAGCCCCGAGCTACCACTGAACTATGGCTACACCTTC.

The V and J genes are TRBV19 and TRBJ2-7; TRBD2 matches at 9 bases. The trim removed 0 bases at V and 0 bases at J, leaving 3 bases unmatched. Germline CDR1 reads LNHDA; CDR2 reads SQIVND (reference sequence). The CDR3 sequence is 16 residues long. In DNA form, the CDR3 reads TGTGCCAGTAGTATAGAACTAGCGGGTTCCTCCTACGAGCAGTACTTC. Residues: CASSIELAGSSYEQYF. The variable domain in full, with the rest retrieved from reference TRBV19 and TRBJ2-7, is DGGITQSPKYLFRKEGQNVTLSCEQNLNHDAMYWYRQDPGQGLRLIYYSQIVNDFQKGDIAEGYSVSREKKESFPLTVTSAQKNPTAFYLCASSIELAGSSYEQYFGPGTRLTVT.

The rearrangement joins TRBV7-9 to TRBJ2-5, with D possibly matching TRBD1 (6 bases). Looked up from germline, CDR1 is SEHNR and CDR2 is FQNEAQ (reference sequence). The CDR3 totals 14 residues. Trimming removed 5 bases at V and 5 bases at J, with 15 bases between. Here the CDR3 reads CASSPGQTMETQYF. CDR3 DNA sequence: TGTGCCAGCAGCCCGGGACAAACCATGGAGACCCAGTACTTC.

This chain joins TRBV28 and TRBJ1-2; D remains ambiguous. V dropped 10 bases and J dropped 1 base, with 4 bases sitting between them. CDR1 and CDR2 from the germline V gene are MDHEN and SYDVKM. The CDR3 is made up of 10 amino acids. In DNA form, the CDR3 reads TGTGCCACCGTTAACTATGGCTACACCTTC. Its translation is CATVNYGYTF.

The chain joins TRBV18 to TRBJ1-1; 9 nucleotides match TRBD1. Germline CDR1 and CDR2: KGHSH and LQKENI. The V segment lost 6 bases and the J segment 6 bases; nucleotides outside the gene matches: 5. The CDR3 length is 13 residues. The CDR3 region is CASSRDREAEAFF. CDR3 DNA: TGTGCCAGCTCGCGGGACAGGGAGGCTGAAGCTTTCTTT.

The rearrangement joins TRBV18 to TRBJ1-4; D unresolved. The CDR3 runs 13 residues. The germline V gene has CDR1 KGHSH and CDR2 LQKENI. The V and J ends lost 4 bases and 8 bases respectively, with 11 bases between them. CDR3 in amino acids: CASSQHEGEKLFF. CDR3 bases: TGTGCCAGCTCACAGCACGAAGGGGAAAAACTGTTTTTT.

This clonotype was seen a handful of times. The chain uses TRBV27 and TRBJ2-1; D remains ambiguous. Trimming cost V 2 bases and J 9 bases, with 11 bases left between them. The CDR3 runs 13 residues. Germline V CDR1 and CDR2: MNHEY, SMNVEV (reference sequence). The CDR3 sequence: CASSLSSGAEQFF. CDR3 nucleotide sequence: TGTGCCAGCAGTTTAAGTTCTGGCGCTGAGCAGTTCTTC.

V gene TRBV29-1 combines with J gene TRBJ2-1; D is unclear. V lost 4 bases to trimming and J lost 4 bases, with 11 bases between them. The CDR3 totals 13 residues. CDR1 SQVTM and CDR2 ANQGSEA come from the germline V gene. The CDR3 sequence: CSVVPGVYNEQFF. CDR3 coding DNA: TGCAGCGTTGTTCCCGGAGTGTACAATGAGCAGTTCTTC.

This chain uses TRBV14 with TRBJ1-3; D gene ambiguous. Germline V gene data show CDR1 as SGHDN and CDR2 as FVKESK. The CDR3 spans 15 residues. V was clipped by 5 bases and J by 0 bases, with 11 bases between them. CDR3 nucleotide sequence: TGTGCCAGCAGCTATGGACGGTACTCTGGAAACACCATATATTTT. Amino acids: CASSYGRYSGNTIYF.

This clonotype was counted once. The CDR3 is CASSPRWDGRETQYF. The CDR3 nucleotides are TGTGCCAGCAGCCCCCGCTGGGACGGGCGAGAGACCCAGTACTTC. J is TRBJ2-5 and V is TRBV12-3 or TRBV12-4, with D perhaps matching TRBD1 or TRBD2 (5 bases each). Trimming shortened V by 6 bases and J by 4 bases, and 18 bases separated the two germline ends. The CDR3 contains 15 residues.